The clone carrying this TCR beta chain appeared a few times. This sample is drawn from a study of control samples from healthy donors and cancer patients. The CDR3 totals 14 residues. V was pared by 0 bases and J by 11 bases, with 16 bases between. The germline gives CDR1 SNHLY, CDR2 FYNNEI. The data were produced by immunoSEQ multiplex PCR, yet TCRdb's version contains in-frame clones alone and is incomplete. The sample includes 120,000 or so clones, 87% seen only once; the top ten take approximately 2.9%. The TCR sequence derives from a man aged 60-69 years in good health. The sample taken for sequencing was blood. V gene TRBV2 combines with J gene TRBJ1-1; D gene uncertain. The CDR3 DNA is TGTGCCAGCAGTGAAGCGCTTTTAGGGTTGCGGGCTTTCTTT. It encodes CASSEALLGLRAFF.